This paragraph reports one T cell receptor (beta chain). The antigen is unknown. The length of the CDR3 is 13 residues. Germline V lookup: CDR1 MNHNY, CDR2 SVGAGI (reference sequence). The V and J ends lost 7 bases and 6 bases respectively, with 12 bases between them. The method was immunoSEQ multiplex PCR; TCRdb's version includes in-frame clones alone and lacks a portion of them. The data hold 90,000 to 110,000 clones, with about 85% observed a single time. The data belong to a study of cytomegalovirus exposure and HLA in healthy donors. Overall study results and limits: In vitro work confirmed that a few CMV-associated chains recognize CMV antigens. Most sequenced TCRs were rare (though some public TCRs occurred in many donors).

The sequenced sample consisted of PBMCs. This clonotype originated in a woman between 18 and 29 years old in good health and CMV-seropositive. This sequence joins TRBV6-6 and TRBJ2-2; D gene unclear. The chain's CDR3 is CASTLLEPGELFF. CDR3 coding DNA: TGTGCCAGCACCCTCCTGGAGCCCGGGGAGCTGTTTTTT.